This TCR beta chain stems from a study of T cells in Graves' hyperthyroidism and ophthalmopathy. Study results and limitations: Within blood appeared most thyroid clonotypes that had expanded above 0.001.

V lost 3 bases to trimming and J lost 5 bases, with 16 bases between them. Germline V CDR1 and CDR2: DFQATT, SNEGSKA (reference sequence). This CDR3 is 14 amino acids long. This clonotype came up many times. The antigen is undetermined. It was RNA transcripts that yielded the amplified TCR beta CDR3 regions. Initially, a first-round RT-PCR of the TCR CDR3 employed the HTBI primer set. TCRdb reprocessed the multiplex PCR reads with MiXCR, giving one entry per CDR3 protein. The profile shows under 300,000 distinct CDR3 sequences, around a quarter of them singletons. The sequence came from a man aged 35 to 55 with Graves' hyperthyroidism that later progressed to Graves' ophthalmopathy. The rearrangement links TRBV20-1 to TRBJ2-5; D gene ambiguous. Sequences were obtained from blood. CDR3: CSASYQPGTETQYF. As DNA, the CDR3 is TGCAGTGCTAGTTACCAGCCCGGAACGGAGACCCAGTACTTC.